This entry lists 9 T cell receptor beta chains sequenced from one sample in a study of human T cells and chemical hapten exposure. Sample time point: patch test 2, 6 weeks after DPC sensitization. Treatment meaning: therapeutic diphenylcyclopropenone sensitization with weekly scalp DPC. TCRdb reprocessed the RACE reads with MiXCR, giving one entry per CDR3 protein. The sample lists some 54,000 distinct CDR3 sequences, just under 10% occurring once. Source: whole blood, taken in connection with sensitization to the hapten diphenylcyclopropenone (DPC). These receptors were taken from a woman aged 50 to 60 with alopecia areata. Some clones in this sample may be carry-over from other donors' samples.

The CDR3 DNA sequence: TGTGCCAGCAGCTTATCAGGGAAGAATTCACCCCTCCACTTT. Translation: CASSLSGKNSPLHF. The chain links TRBV7-7 to TRBJ1-6; TRBD1 is a possible D gene (5 bases). This CDR3 contains 14 residues. Germline loops: CDR1 SSHAT, CDR2 FNYEAQ (reference sequence). Trimming left V 2 bases short and J 7 bases short, with 9 bases between.

This clonotype was counted a few times. For the CDR3, the DNA is TGTGCCAGCAGTTTGTCGGCGGGGGATGAGCAGTACTTC. Amino acid sequence: CASSLSAGDEQYF. This sequence joins TRBV28 and TRBJ2-7; 7 positions match TRBD2. The V segment lost 3 bases and the J segment 7 bases; nucleotides outside the gene matches: 6. The CDR3 has 13 amino acids. Germline V CDR1 and CDR2: MDHEN, SYDVKM.

There are many counts of this clonotype. This chain joins TRBV4-1 and TRBJ2-3; 8 bases are a match to TRBD1. CDR1 and CDR2 (germline): MGHRA, YSYEKL. The CDR3 consists of 15 residues. After removal of 1 base from V and 3 bases from J, the junction contained 3 bases not matched to a gene. As DNA, the CDR3 is TGCGCCAGCAGCCAAGCCAGGGGGCAGACAGATACGCAGTATTTT. This codes for CASSQARGQTDTQYF.

The J gene is TRBJ1-1, the V gene TRBV19; D unresolved. Trimming shortened V by 5 bases and J by 5 bases, and 12 bases separated the two germline ends. Germline V gene sequence: CDR1 LNHDA, CDR2 SQIVND (reference sequence). The CDR3 loop spans 13 amino acids. The DNA of the CDR3 is TGTGCCAGTAGTCCGAGTATTGGGACTGAAGCTTTCTTT. Its translation is CASSPSIGTEAFF.

The V gene is TRBV6-6, the J gene TRBJ1-5; 10 bases agree with TRBD1. This CDR3 has 22 amino acids. Germline V gives CDR1 MNHNY, CDR2 SVGAGI (reference sequence). The V segment lost 6 bases and the J segment 0 bases; nucleotides outside the gene matches: 23. The DNA for the CDR3 is TGTGCCAGCAGCCAGAAAAAAAGGACAGGGGGAAGAGGCGCATATAGCAATCAGCCCCAGCATTTT. Amino acids: CASSQKKRTGGRGAYSNQPQHF.

This clonotype was recorded at least ten times. The chain carries TRBV19 and TRBJ2-1; weak D call: TRBD2 (6 bases). Germline CDR1 LNHDA, CDR2 SQIVND (reference sequence). With 5 bases removed from V and 6 bases from J, the gap between germline ends came to 23 bases. CDR3 length: 17 amino acids. This chain's CDR3 is CASSLIPGLAMSNEQFF. The CDR3 region has the DNA TGTGCCAGTAGTTTAATACCGGGACTTGCAATGTCCAATGAGCAGTTCTTC.

This chain connects TRBV28 to TRBJ2-7; possible D gene TRBD1, 5 bases. Trimming took off 7 bases at V and 4 bases at J, with 11 bases between the two ends. This CDR3 is built from 12 residues. Germline V lookup: CDR1 MDHEN, CDR2 SYDVKM. The CDR3 is CASTAGLYEQYF. In DNA, the CDR3 is TGTGCCAGCACCGCAGGGTTATACGAGCAGTACTTC. Together with reference TRBV28 and TRBJ2-7, the CDR3 gives the full variable domain: DVKVTQSSRYLVKRTGEKVFLECVQDMDHENMFWYRQDPGLGLRLIYFSYDVKMKEKGDIPEGYSVSREKKERFSLILESASTNQTSMYLCASTAGLYEQYFGPGTRLTVT.

The chain uses TRBV7-9 and TRBJ1-1; the D is unclear. V was cut by 3 bases and J by 4 bases, with 6 bases left in between. The CDR3 has 12 amino acids. Germline V gives CDR1 SEHNR, CDR2 FQNEAQ (reference sequence). CDR3 sequence: CASSLWGTEAFF. The DNA of the CDR3 is TGTGCCAGCAGCTTGTGGGGCACTGAAGCTTTCTTT.

This clonotype came up many times. The chain recombines TRBV6-1 with TRBJ2-3; 8 nucleotides match TRBD2. CDR3 length: 17 residues. The V segment lost 10 bases and the J segment 0 bases; nucleotides outside the gene matches: 15. Germline V gene lookup returns CDR1 MNHNS and CDR2 SASEGT. The CDR3 region is CATDGAGGDTSTDTQYF. For the CDR3, the DNA is TGTGCCACCGACGGGGCGGGGGGCGACACTAGCACAGATACGCAGTATTTT.